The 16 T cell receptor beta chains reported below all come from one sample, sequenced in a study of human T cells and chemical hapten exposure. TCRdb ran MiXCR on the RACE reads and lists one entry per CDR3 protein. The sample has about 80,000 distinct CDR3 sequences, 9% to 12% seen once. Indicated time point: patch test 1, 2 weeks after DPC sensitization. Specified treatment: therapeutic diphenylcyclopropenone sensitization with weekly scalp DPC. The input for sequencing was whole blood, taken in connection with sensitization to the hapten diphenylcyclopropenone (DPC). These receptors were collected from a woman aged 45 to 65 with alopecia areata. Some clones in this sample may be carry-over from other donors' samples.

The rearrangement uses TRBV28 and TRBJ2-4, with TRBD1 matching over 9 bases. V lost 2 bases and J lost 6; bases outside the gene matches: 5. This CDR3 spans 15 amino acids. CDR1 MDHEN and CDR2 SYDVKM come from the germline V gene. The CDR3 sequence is CASSLHQTGGNIQYF. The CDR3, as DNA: TGTGCCAGCAGTTTACATCAGACAGGGGGAAACATTCAGTACTTC.

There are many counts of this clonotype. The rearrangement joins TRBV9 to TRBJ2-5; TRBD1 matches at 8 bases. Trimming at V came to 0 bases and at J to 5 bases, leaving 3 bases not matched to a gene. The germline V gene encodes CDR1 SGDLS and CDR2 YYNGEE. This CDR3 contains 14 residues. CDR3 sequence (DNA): TGTGCCAGCAGCGTAGCAGGGGGCCCGGAGACCCAGTACTTC. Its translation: CASSVAGGPETQYF.

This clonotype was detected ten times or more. In DNA form, the CDR3 reads TGCAGCGCTTCAGGGGGCCAGAGCTCTGGAAACACCATATATTTT. It translates to CSASGGQSSGNTIYF. This sequence joins TRBV29-1 and TRBJ1-3; 8 bases are a match to TRBD1. Trimming took 7 bases from V and 0 from J; bases not matched to a gene: 8. The germline CDR1 and CDR2 sequences are SQVTM and ANQGSEA. CDR3 length: 15 residues.

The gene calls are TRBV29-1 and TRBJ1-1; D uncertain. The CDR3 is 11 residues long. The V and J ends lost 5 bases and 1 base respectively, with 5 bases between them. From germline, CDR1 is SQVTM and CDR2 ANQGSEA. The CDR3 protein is CSVQTNTEAFF. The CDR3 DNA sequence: TGCAGCGTTCAAACGAACACTGAAGCTTTCTTT.

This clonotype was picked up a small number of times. The CDR3 nucleotides are TGTGCCAGCAGCTTAGTTAGGGGTATGCCCTACGAGCAGTACTTC. Its protein is CASSLVRGMPYEQYF. This sequence joins TRBV11-2 and TRBJ2-7; maybe TRBD1 (5 bases). The CDR3 has 15 amino acids. Germline V lookup: CDR1 SGHAT, CDR2 FQNNGV. Trimming took off 1 base at V and 2 bases at J, with 12 bases between the two ends.

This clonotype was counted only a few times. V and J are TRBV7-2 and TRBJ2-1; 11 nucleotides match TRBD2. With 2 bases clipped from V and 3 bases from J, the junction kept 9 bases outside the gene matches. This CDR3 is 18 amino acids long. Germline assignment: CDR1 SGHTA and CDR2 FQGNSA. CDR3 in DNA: TGTGCCAGCAGCTTACGGATTAGCGGGAGGGCCGTCTACAATGAGCAGTTCTTC. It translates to CASSLRISGRAVYNEQFF. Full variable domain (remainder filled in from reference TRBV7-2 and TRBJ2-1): GAGVSQSPSNKVTEKGKDVELRCDPISGHTALYWYRQSLGQGLEFLIYFQGNSAPDKSGLPSDRFSAERTGGSVSTLTIQRTQQEDSAVYLCASSLRISGRAVYNEQFFGPGTRLTVL.

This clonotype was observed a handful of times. CDR3 in DNA: TGTGCCAGCAGCCCGGCACGGGGATCTGGCAATGAGCAGTTCTTC. Its translation: CASSPARGSGNEQFF. The genes are TRBV11-2 and TRBJ2-1, with a weak D call TRBD2 (5 bases). The length of the CDR3 is 15 residues. V was clipped by 5 bases and J by 6 bases, with 17 bases between them. Germline CDR1 is SGHAT and CDR2 is FQNNGV.

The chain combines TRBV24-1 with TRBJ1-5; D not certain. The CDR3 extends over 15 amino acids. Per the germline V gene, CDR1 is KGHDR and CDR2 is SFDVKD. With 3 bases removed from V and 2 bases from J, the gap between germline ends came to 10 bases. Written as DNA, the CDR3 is TGTGCCACCAGTGATCCGAAGGCGGGCAATCAGCCCCAGCATTTT. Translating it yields CATSDPKAGNQPQHF.

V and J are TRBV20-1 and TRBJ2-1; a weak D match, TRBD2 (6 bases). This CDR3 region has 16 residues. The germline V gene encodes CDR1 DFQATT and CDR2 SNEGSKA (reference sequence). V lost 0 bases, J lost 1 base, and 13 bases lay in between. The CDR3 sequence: CSARDGAGSSYNEQFF. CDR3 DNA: TGCAGTGCTAGAGACGGAGCGGGTTCGTCCTACAATGAGCAGTTCTTC.

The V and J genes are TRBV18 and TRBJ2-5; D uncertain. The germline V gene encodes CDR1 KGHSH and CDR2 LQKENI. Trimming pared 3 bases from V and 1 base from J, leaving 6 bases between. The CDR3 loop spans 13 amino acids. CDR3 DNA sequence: TGTGCCAGCTCACCGGTCGGCCAAGAGACCCAGTACTTC. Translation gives CASSPVGQETQYF.

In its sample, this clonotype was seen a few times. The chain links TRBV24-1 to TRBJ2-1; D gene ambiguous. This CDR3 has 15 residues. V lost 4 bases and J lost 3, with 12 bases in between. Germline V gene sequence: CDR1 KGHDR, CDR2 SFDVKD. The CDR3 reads CATSDPRRDYNEQFF. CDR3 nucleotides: TGTGCCACCAGTGACCCAAGGCGCGACTACAATGAGCAGTTCTTC.

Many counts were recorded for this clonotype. Here the CDR3 reads CASSESGTSGRARTYEQYF. CDR3 in DNA: TGTGCCAGCAGTGAGAGCGGGACTAGCGGGAGGGCCAGGACCTACGAGCAGTACTTC. The rearrangement joins TRBV6-4 to TRBJ2-7; 16 nucleotides match TRBD2. V dropped 3 bases and J dropped 2; count of bases not matched to a gene: 10. CDR1 is MRHNA and CDR2 is SNTAGT in the germline V gene. This CDR3 region has 19 residues.

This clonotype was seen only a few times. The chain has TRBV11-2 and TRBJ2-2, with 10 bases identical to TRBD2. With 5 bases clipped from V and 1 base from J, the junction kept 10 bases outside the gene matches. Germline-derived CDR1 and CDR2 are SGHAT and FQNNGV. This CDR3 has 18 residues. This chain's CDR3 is CASSHEFSGRRNTGELFF. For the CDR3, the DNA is TGTGCCAGCAGCCATGAATTTAGCGGGAGGAGGAACACCGGGGAGCTGTTTTTT.

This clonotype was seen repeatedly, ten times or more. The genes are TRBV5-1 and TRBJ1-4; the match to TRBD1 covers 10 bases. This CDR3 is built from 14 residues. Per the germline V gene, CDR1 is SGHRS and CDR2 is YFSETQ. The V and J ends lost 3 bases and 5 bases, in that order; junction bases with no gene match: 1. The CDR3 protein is CASSSGQGNEKLFF. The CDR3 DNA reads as TGCGCCAGCAGCTCGGGACAGGGGAATGAAAAACTGTTTTTT.

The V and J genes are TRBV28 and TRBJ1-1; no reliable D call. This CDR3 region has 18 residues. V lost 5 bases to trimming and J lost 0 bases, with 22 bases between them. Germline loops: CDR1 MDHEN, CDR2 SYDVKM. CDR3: CASSPYLYPQTLNTEAFF. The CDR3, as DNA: TGTGCCAGCAGTCCCTACCTTTATCCACAGACCTTGAACACTGAAGCTTTCTTT.

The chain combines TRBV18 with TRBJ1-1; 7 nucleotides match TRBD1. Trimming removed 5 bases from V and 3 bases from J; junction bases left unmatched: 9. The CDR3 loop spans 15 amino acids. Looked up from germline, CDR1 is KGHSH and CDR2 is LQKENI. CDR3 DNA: TGTGCCAGCTCATGGACAGGAACTGGGGACACTGAAGCTTTCTTT. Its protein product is CASSWTGTGDTEAFF.